This TCR beta chain was profiled in a study of T cells in Graves' hyperthyroidism and ophthalmopathy. Uncontrolled infection, other autoimmune disease, pregnancy or lactation led to exclusion. Amplification of TCR beta CDR3 regions used RNA as the template. TCR CDR3 regions were first amplified by RT-PCR with HTBI primers. Via MiXCR, TCRdb re-called the multiplex PCR reads, giving one row per CDR3 protein. The sample consists of around 570,000 distinct CDR3 sequences, 15% to 20% of them appearing once. V lost 6 bases, J lost 0 bases, and 11 bases stayed unmatched. The germline V gene encodes CDR1 SNHLY and CDR2 FYNNEI. CDR3 length equals 16 residues. This clonotype has at least ten counts.

This chain links TRBV2 with TRBJ2-7, with 7 bases that match TRBD1. The sequence came from a man in his forties or fifties with Graves' ophthalmopathy. Sequences were obtained from blood. CDR3 DNA sequence: TGTGCCAGCAGGGAGACAGGGTTTAAAAGCTCCTACGAGCAGTACTTC. Translated, it gives CASRETGFKSSYEQYF.